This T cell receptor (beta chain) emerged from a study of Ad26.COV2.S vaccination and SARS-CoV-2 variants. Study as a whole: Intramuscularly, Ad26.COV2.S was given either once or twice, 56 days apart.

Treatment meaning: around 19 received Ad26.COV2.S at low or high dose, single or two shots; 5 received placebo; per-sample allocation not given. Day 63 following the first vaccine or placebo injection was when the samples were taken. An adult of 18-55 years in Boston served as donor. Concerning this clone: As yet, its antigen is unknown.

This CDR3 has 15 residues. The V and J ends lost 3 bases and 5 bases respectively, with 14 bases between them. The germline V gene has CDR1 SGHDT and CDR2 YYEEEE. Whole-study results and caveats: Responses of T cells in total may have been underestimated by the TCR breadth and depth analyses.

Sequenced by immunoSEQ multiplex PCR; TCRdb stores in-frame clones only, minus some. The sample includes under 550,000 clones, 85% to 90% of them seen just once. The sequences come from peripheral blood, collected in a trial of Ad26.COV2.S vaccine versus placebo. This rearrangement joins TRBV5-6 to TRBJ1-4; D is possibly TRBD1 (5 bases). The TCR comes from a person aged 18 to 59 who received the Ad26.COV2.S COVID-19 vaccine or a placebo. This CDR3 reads CASSWRYQGNEKLFF. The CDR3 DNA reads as TGTGCCAGCAGCTGGAGGTACCAGGGCAATGAAAAACTGTTTTTT.